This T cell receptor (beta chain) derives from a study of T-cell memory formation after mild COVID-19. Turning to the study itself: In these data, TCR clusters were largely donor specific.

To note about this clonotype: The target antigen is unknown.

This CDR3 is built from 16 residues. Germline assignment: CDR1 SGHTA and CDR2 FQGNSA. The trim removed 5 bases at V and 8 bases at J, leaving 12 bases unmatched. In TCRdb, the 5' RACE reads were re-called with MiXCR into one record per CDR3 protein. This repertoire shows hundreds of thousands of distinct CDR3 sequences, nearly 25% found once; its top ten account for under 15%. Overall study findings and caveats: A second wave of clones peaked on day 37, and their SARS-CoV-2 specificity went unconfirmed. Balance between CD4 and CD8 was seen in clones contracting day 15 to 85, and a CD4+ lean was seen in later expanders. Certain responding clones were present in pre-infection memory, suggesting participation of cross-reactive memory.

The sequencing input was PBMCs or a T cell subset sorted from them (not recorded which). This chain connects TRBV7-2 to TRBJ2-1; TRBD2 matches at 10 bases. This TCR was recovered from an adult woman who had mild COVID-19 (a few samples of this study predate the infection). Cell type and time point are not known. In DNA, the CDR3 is TGTGCCAGCAGCCCGACACTAGCGGGGCACGAGGATGAGCAGTTCTTC. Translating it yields CASSPTLAGHEDEQFF.